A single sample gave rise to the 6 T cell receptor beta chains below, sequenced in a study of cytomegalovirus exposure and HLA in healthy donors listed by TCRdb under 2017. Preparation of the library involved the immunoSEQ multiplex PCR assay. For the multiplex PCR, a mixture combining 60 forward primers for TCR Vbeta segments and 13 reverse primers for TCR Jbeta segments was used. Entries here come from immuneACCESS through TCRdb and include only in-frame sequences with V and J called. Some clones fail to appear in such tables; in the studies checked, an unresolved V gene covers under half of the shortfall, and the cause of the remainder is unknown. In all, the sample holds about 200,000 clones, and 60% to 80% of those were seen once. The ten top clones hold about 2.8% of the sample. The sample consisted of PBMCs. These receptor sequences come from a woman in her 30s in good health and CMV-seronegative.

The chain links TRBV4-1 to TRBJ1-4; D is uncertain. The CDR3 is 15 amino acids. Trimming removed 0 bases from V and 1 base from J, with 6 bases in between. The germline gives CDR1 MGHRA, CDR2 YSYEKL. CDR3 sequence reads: CASSQDEVTNEKLFF. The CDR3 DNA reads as TGCGCCAGCAGCCAAGACGAGGTAACTAATGAAAAACTGTTTTTT.

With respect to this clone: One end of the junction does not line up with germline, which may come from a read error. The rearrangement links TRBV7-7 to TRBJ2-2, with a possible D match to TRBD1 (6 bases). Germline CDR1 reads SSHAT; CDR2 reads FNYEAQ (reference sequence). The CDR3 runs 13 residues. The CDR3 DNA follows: TGTGCTAGCAGCCCACAGGGTACCGGGGAGCTGTTTTTT. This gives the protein CASSPQGTGELFF.

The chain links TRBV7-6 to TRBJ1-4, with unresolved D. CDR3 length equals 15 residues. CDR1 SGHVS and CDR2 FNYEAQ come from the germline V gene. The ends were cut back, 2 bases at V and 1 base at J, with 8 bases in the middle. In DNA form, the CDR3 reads TGTGCCAGCAGCTTATTCCCGGGAACTAATGAAAAACTGTTTTTT. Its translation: CASSLFPGTNEKLFF.

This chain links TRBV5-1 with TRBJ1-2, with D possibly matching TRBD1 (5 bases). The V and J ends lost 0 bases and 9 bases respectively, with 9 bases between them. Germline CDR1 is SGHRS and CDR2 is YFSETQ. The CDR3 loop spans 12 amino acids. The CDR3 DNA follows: TGCGCCAGCAGCTTGGAGGGGTTCAGCTACACCTTC. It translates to CASSLEGFSYTF.

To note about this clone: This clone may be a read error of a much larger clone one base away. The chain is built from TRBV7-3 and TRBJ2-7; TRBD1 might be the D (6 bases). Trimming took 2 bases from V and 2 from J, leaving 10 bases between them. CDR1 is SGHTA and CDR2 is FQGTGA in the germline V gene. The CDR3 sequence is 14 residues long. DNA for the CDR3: TGTGCCAGCAGCTTACGGACAGAGACCTACGAGCAGTACTTC. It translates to CASSLRTETYEQYF.

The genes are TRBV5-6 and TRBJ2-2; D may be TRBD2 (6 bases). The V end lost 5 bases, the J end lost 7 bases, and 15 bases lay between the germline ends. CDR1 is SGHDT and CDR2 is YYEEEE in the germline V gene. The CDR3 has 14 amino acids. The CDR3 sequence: CASRLGGHGGELFF. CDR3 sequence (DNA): TGTGCCAGCAGGTTAGGAGGGCATGGCGGGGAGCTGTTTTTT. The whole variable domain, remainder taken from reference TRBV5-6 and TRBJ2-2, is DAGVTQSPTHLIKTRGQQVTLRCSPKSGHDTVSWYQQALGQGPQFIFQYYEEEERQRGNFPDRFSGHQFPNYSSELNVNALLLGDSALYLCASRLGGHGGELFFGEGSRLTVL.